These 6 T cell receptor beta chains originate from one sample sequenced in a study of blood T cells in healthy people across ages (dated by TCRdb to the mid-2010s). Library creation used 5' RACE. Instrument on record: Illumina HiSeq 2500. A second roughly 7 to 12 cycle PCR used a sample-barcoded 5' primer and a J-beta primer mix. The public reads were reanalyzed by TCRdb: fastp trimming at Q25, MiXCR alignment, in-frame beta chains only. Entries that share a CDR3 protein sequence are merged under the most common genes and DNA. This sample lists roughly 1.7 million distinct CDR3 sequences; 34% were detected once. The ten largest make up about 10% of the sample. The sequenced material came from blood. Receptors were obtained from a woman in her 30s in good health.

The chain couples TRBV7-3 to TRBJ2-1, with D unresolved. The V end was cut by 1 base, the J end by 4 bases, with 5 bases between. In germline, CDR1 is SGHTA, CDR2 FQGTGA. This CDR3 has 13 amino acids. CDR3 nucleotides: TGTGCCAGCAGCTTAAACGAGTACAATGAGCAGTTCTTC. Its protein is CASSLNEYNEQFF.

There are many counts of this clonotype. This chain connects TRBV29-1 to TRBJ2-7; 7 bases line up with TRBD1. CDR3 length: 14 amino acids. Germline lookup yields CDR1 SQVTM and CDR2 ANQGSEA. J was trimmed by 3 bases and V by 1 base; bases with no gene match: 6. The CDR3 nucleotides are TGCAGCGTTGAAGGGCGAGGGGGCAACTACGAGCAGTACTTC. Translating gives CSVEGRGGNYEQYF.

This chain connects TRBV4-1 to TRBJ1-5; a weak D match, TRBD1 (5 bases). CDR3 length: 15 residues. V lost 1 base to trimming and J lost 0 bases, with 7 bases between them. Germline-derived CDR1 and CDR2 are MGHRA and YSYEKL. The CDR3 bases are TGCGCCAGCAGCCAAGGGGACGTTAGCAATCAGCCCCAGCATTTT. Protein: CASSQGDVSNQPQHF.

This chain joins TRBV20-1 and TRBJ2-5, with D hard to call. The CDR3 contains 9 residues. The germline V gene has CDR1 DFQATT and CDR2 SNEGSKA (reference sequence). In DNA, the CDR3 is TGCGGCGCGCGGGAGACCCAGTACTTC. This gives the protein CGARETQYF.

This clonotype was seen once. The chain uses TRBV20-1 and TRBJ1-1; tentative D call: TRBD1 (5 bases). V was shortened by 6 bases and J by 0 bases, with 14 bases between the two germline ends. The CDR3 is 14 amino acids. Germline loops: CDR1 DFQATT, CDR2 SNEGSKA (reference sequence). The CDR3 here is CSAVTGRLNTEAFF. The CDR3 DNA is TGCAGTGCAGTCACAGGAAGATTGAACACTGAAGCTTTCTTT.

The chain carries TRBV20-1 and TRBJ2-7; D may correspond to TRBD1 or TRBD2 (5 bases each). Germline assignment: CDR1 DFQATT and CDR2 SNEGSKA (reference sequence). V gave up 3 bases and J gave up 3 bases, with 9 bases separating them. The CDR3 totals 12 residues. DNA for the CDR3: TGCAGTGCTAGCGGGGCGCACTACGAGCAGTACTTC. It codes for CSASGAHYEQYF.